The clone carrying this T cell receptor (beta chain) has a count of ten or more. Its antigen is not identified. The junction does not match germline at one end; this may be a read error. All donors were healthy Caucasians. These data are taken from a study of identical twins. TCRdb re-analysed the 5' RACE reads in MiXCR, keeping a single row per CDR3 protein. Of around 510,000 distinct CDR3 sequences listed, roughly an eighth are singletons. Whole-study results and caveats: Insertions were fewer in abundant cord blood beta clonotypes, whereas memory repertoires showed none of this pattern.

The same sample was also used in a study of yellow fever vaccine responses in identical twins.

The specimen sequenced was CD4+ T cells sorted from blood. This clonotype was sampled from a woman between 18 and 29 years old in good health.

Here the CDR3 reads CASSLGGKYSETQYF. DNA of the CDR3: TGTGCTAGCAGCTTAGGCGGGAAGTATTCAGAGACCCAGTACTTC. V is TRBV7-7 and J is TRBJ2-5; D possibly corresponds to TRBD2 (6 bases). This CDR3 has 15 residues. Germline lookup yields CDR1 SSHAT and CDR2 FNYEAQ (reference sequence). The full variable domain, its missing parts supplied by reference TRBV7-7 and TRBJ2-5, is GAGVSQSPRYKVTKRGQDVTLRCDPISSHATLYWYQQALGQGPEFLTYFNYEAQPDKSGLPSDRFSAERPEGSISTLTIQRTEQRDSAMYRCASSLGGKYSETQYFGPGTRLLVL.